These 10 T cell receptor beta chains originate from one sample sequenced in a study of shared clonotypes between healthy human individuals. Produced via immunoSEQ multiplex PCR; TCRdb's table is partial and in-frame only. The sample shows hundreds of thousands of clones, less than 80% of them seen only once. Sequencing used memory CD4+ T cells sorted from blood. Subset indicated: CD45RA-negative fraction. Receptors were obtained from a woman aged 25 to 39 in good health.

The table lists this clone with a count of one. The V call is TRBV5-6, the J call TRBJ1-2; possible D gene TRBD1, 6 bases. This CDR3 contains 13 residues. Germline CDR1 is SGHDT and CDR2 is YYEEEE. The V end lost 3 bases, the J end lost 2 bases, and 8 bases lay between the germline ends. The CDR3 DNA reads as TGTGCCAGCAGCTACCAGGGGAACTATGGCTACACCTTC. Its translation is CASSYQGNYGYTF.

The chain combines TRBV28 with TRBJ1-5; D uncertain. CDR3 length equals 13 residues. Germline V gives CDR1 MDHEN, CDR2 SYDVKM. V lost 6 bases to trimming and J lost 0 bases, with 6 bases between them. CDR3 coding DNA: TGTGCCAGCAGGGGTAATAGCAATCAGCCCCAGCATTTT. Translating gives CASRGNSNQPQHF.

This chain connects TRBV11-2 to TRBJ1-5, with a tentative D call TRBD1 (5 bases). Germline assignment: CDR1 SGHAT and CDR2 FQNNGV. This CDR3 has 13 residues. Trimming left V 4 bases short and J 5 bases short, with 9 bases between. CDR3 residues: CASSSQGDQPQHF. In nucleotides, the CDR3 is TGTGCCAGCAGCTCCCAGGGAGATCAGCCCCAGCATTTT. Using reference TRBV11-2 and TRBJ1-5 for the parts outside the CDR3, the full variable domain is EAGVAQSPRYKIIEKRQSVAFWCNPISGHATLYWYQQILGQGPKLLIQFQNNGVVDDSQLPKDRFSAERLKGVDSTLKIQPAKLEDSAVYLCASSSQGDQPQHFGDGTRLSIL.

This chain connects TRBV6-1 to TRBJ1-2; possible D gene TRBD1, 5 bases. The CDR3 is made up of 15 amino acids. Trimming stripped 0 bases from V and 2 bases from J, with 10 bases between. Germline values: CDR1 MNHNS, CDR2 SASEGT. CDR3 loop: CASSEAAGPNYGYTF. The CDR3 DNA is TGTGCCAGCAGTGAAGCGGCGGGGCCGAACTATGGCTACACCTTC.

The V gene is TRBV4-1, the J gene TRBJ1-5; TRBD1 agrees at 11 bases. CDR3 length equals 16 residues. V shed 6 bases and J 12 bases; nucleotides not matched to a gene: 16. CDR1 is MGHRA and CDR2 is YSYEKL in the germline V gene. The CDR3 nucleotides are TGCGCCAGCAGTTACCGGGACAGGGGGGAATTCCTAGTCCAGCATTTT. Its translation: CASSYRDRGEFLVQHF.

This clone came up a few times. This chain connects TRBV4-1 to TRBJ1-2; TRBD1 is a possible D gene (5 bases). CDR1 and CDR2 (germline): MGHRA, YSYEKL. Trimming pared 3 bases from V and 4 bases from J, leaving 12 bases between. The CDR3 consists of 14 residues. CDR3 nucleotide sequence: TGCGCCAGCAGCCACCCGGGACTTTTCTATGGCTACACCTTC. Amino acids: CASSHPGLFYGYTF.

The V call is TRBV4-1, the J call TRBJ1-5, with 7 bases identical to TRBD1. The CDR3 loop spans 14 amino acids. After removal of 3 bases from V and 6 bases from J, the junction contained 5 bases not matched to a gene. Per the germline V gene, CDR1 is MGHRA and CDR2 is YSYEKL. This CDR3 reads CASSHGDSLQPQHF. The CDR3 DNA reads as TGCGCCAGCAGCCATGGGGACAGCCTTCAGCCCCAGCATTTT.

This sequence joins TRBV9 and TRBJ2-6; possible D gene TRBD2, 6 bases. The CDR3 loop spans 17 amino acids. The V gene lost 1 base and the J gene lost 1 base, with 12 bases spanning the gap. The germline V gene has CDR1 SGDLS and CDR2 YYNGEE. This chain's CDR3 is CASSVWGDSSGANVLTF. The DNA for the CDR3 is TGTGCCAGCAGCGTATGGGGGGATTCTTCTGGGGCCAACGTCCTGACTTTC.

This clone has only one observation. The gene calls are TRBV28 and TRBJ2-7; D may correspond to TRBD1 or TRBD2 (6 bases each). V was pared by 7 bases and J by 2 bases, with 18 bases between. Germline CDR1 and CDR2: MDHEN and SYDVKM. The CDR3 has 15 residues. CDR3 amino acids: CASNAVAGHPYEQYF. The CDR3 nucleotides read TGTGCCAGCAACGCGGTGGCGGGACACCCCTACGAGCAGTACTTC.

This clone has more than one count but fewer than ten. CDR3 residues: CASSSGREYNEQFF. The CDR3 DNA sequence: TGTGCCAGTAGTAGCGGGAGGGAGTACAATGAGCAGTTCTTC. V is TRBV19 and J is TRBJ2-1; 9 bases map to TRBD2. This CDR3 spans 14 amino acids. Germline V lookup: CDR1 LNHDA, CDR2 SQIVND (reference sequence). V dropped 4 bases and J dropped 4; count of bases not matched to a gene: 2.